This TCR beta chain was captured in a study of OX40 agonist ivuxolimab in advanced cancers. Study as a whole: Patient treatment consisted of intravenous ivuxolimab administration every 2 weeks at 0.01 to 10 mg/kg. The eligibility criteria allowed prior anti-PD-1, anti-PD-L1 or anti-CTLA-4 therapy, and 30% to 40% had some. Overall study results and limits: At 0.1 to 3.0 mg/kg and by week 6, CD4+ and CD8+ T cells in the blood had expanded clonally. CD8+ T cells showed, on average, more clonal expansion than CD4+ cells.

Of note for this clone: Its specificity is unknown.

The protocol was immunoSEQ multiplex PCR, while the TCRdb copy is restricted to in-frame clones and leaves out a portion. The sample yields more than 55,000 clones, roughly 89% seen once. V dropped 5 bases and J dropped 5; count of bases not matched to a gene: 5. The CDR3 contains 14 residues. The sequencing used CD4+ or CD8+ T cells sorted from blood, collected in a trial of the OX40 agonist ivuxolimab. This TCR was recovered from an adult with an advanced solid tumor such as melanoma, head and neck, liver or kidney cancer. V is TRBV5-3 and J is TRBJ2-1, with 9 bases matching TRBD1. TRBV5-3 is an ORF; its function is uncertain. This chain's CDR3 is CARRGRTGDNEQFF. CDR3 in DNA: TGTGCCAGAAGGGGTCGGACAGGGGACAATGAGCAGTTCTTC.